The source of this TCR beta chain is a study of PD-1 blockade in classical Hodgkin lymphoma. Whole-study results and caveats: TCR diversity rose significantly by C4D1 in CD4+ but not CD8+ cells.

Germline CDR1 is SGHTA and CDR2 is FQGNSA. The V gene lost 1 base and the J gene lost 9 bases, with 19 bases spanning the gap. This CDR3 comprises 15 residues. The protocol was immunoSEQ multiplex PCR, while the TCRdb copy is restricted to in-frame clones and leaves out a portion. The sample yields under 100,000 clones, around 90% seen once. Concerning this clone: Antigen specificity is unknown.

Autologous stem cell transplantation was followed by relapse in every patient, and brentuximab vedotin exposure varied. Complete response, partial response or progressive disease constituted the best responses recorded. The rearrangement links TRBV7-2 to TRBJ2-7; D is perhaps TRBD2 (6 bases). The sequence was collected from a human donor with classical Hodgkin lymphoma. This sample comprised peripheral blood mononuclear cells (PBMCs), obtained before the second cycle of nivolumab. The CDR3 region is CASSLGGAGNTGQYF. CDR3 sequence (DNA): TGTGCCAGCAGCTTAGGCGGGGCGGGAAATACGGGGCAGTACTTC.